The 22 T cell receptor beta chains presented below share a single source sample, sequenced in a study of cytomegalovirus exposure and HLA in healthy donors. Primers: 60 Vbeta forward and 13 Jbeta reverse. Using immunoSEQ multiplex PCR, the repertoire was profiled, and TCRdb retains in-frame clones only, with some absent. The table has under 150,000 clones, 82% seen once. The specimen was PBMCs. Every receptor here comes from a woman in her late teens or twenties in good health and CMV-seronegative.

This clone is a singleton in its sample. The chain carries TRBV6-6 and TRBJ2-1; maybe TRBD2 (6 bases). The germline V and J ends were trimmed by 8 bases and 0 bases, with 14 bases remaining between them. This CDR3 comprises 15 residues. Germline CDR1 MNHNY, CDR2 SVGAGI (reference sequence). The CDR3 region is CASGSGLRSYNEQFF. CDR3 bases: TGTGCCAGCGGTTCGGGACTCCGCTCCTACAATGAGCAGTTCTTC.

This chain links TRBV6-4 with TRBJ1-1; D gene uncertain. Germline V gene lookup returns CDR1 MRHNA and CDR2 SNTAGT. The CDR3 runs 13 residues. The V end was cut by 5 bases, the J end by 0 bases, with 7 bases between. The CDR3 DNA follows: TGTGCCAGCAGTCAGATGGTGAACACTGAAGCTTTCTTT. It encodes CASSQMVNTEAFF.

The chain employs TRBV4-3 and TRBJ1-6; TRBD1 matches at 7 bases. From germline, CDR1 is LGHNA and CDR2 YSLEER. Germline trimming cut 4 bases from V and 7 bases from J; bases unmatched to any gene: 10. CDR3 size: 16 residues. CDR3 sequence reads: CASSLSLDRLNSPLHF. CDR3 sequence (DNA): TGCGCCAGCAGCCTTAGCTTGGACAGGCTAAATTCACCCCTCCACTTT.

The gene calls are TRBV6-5 and TRBJ2-1, with a tentative D call TRBD2 (5 bases). Trimming took 2 bases from V and 0 from J, leaving 11 bases between them. The germline CDR1 and CDR2 sequences are MNHEY and SVGAGI. The CDR3 contains 16 residues. DNA of the CDR3: TGTGCCAGCAGTTACAGGACTCGGAGCTCCTACAATGAGCAGTTCTTC. Translating it yields CASSYRTRSSYNEQFF.

The chain has TRBV27 and TRBJ2-2, with 7 bases aligning to TRBD1. The junction had 9 bases not matched to a gene; V was cut back by 7 bases and J by 7 bases. The CDR3 extends over 14 amino acids. Looked up from germline, CDR1 is MNHEY and CDR2 is SMNVEV (reference sequence). The CDR3 nucleotides are TGTGCCAGCACCCTGACAGGGCTGGGCGGGGAGCTGTTTTTT. Residues: CASTLTGLGGELFF.

The rearrangement uses TRBV29-1 and TRBJ1-1; D perhaps matches TRBD1 (5 bases). The CDR3 runs to 13 residues. Deletions cut 1 base from V and 7 bases from J, with 13 bases between. CDR1 and CDR2 (germline): SQVTM, ANQGSEA. This CDR3 is CSVEGTNYHEAFF. The CDR3 DNA sequence: TGCAGCGTTGAAGGGACAAACTACCATGAAGCTTTCTTT.

The V call is TRBV4-2, the J call TRBJ1-3; D gene unclear. The CDR3 is made up of 14 amino acids. V was shortened by 4 bases and J by 9 bases, with 16 bases between the two germline ends. CDR1 and CDR2 (germline): LGHNA, YNFKEQ. CDR3 sequence reads: CASSLLAPSGTIYF. CDR3 nucleotide sequence: TGTGCCAGCAGCCTCCTAGCACCTTCGGGCACCATATATTTT.

This clone was observed a few times. DNA for the CDR3: TGTGCCAGCAGCCAGACAAACAGGGGGCATAAAGGAAACACCATATATTTT. Its protein product is CASSQTNRGHKGNTIYF. The genes are TRBV4-2 and TRBJ1-3, with 9 bases lining up with TRBD1. V lost 3 bases to trimming and J lost 4 bases; unmatched junction nucleotides: 10. CDR1 is LGHNA, CDR2 YNFKEQ, per germline. The CDR3 extends over 17 amino acids.

The chain is built from TRBV5-1 and TRBJ1-3, with D possibly being TRBD1 (5 bases). The V and J ends lost 1 base and 7 bases respectively, with 12 bases between them. The CDR3 is 14 amino acids. From germline, CDR1 is SGHRS and CDR2 YFSETQ. The CDR3 loop reads CASSLLPGGNTIYF. CDR3 sequence (DNA): TGCGCCAGCAGCTTGTTGCCCGGGGGGAACACCATATATTTT.

V is TRBV25-1 and J is TRBJ2-1; D is undetermined. This CDR3 contains 15 residues. CDR1 and CDR2 (germline): MGHDK, SYGVNS. Trimming left V 5 bases short and J 7 bases short, with 18 bases between. This CDR3 is CASSSLGAKRNEQFF. The CDR3 region has the DNA TGTGCCAGCAGTAGTCTCGGAGCCAAACGGAATGAGCAGTTCTTC.

This clone showed up just once. The CDR3 bases are TGTGCCAGCTCTCCTCTTCAGGGAACTAATCAGCCCCAGCATTTT. Translation gives CASSPLQGTNQPQHF. This sequence joins TRBV18 and TRBJ1-5, with D possibly matching TRBD1 (5 bases). The germline gives CDR1 KGHSH, CDR2 LQKENI. The V end lost 6 bases, the J end lost 4 bases, and 16 bases lay between the germline ends. The CDR3 is made up of 15 amino acids.

This rearrangement joins TRBV5-4 to TRBJ1-4; tentatively, D is TRBD1 (5 bases). V was clipped by 0 bases and J by 6 bases, with 15 bases between them. CDR1 SGHNT and CDR2 YYREEE come from the germline V gene (reference sequence). The CDR3 extends over 16 amino acids. The CDR3 DNA sequence: TGTGCCAGCAGCTTGGGAGCTCAGCGGGGGGATGAAAAACTGTTTTTT. The encoded protein is CASSLGAQRGDEKLFF.

This chain joins TRBV5-1 and TRBJ2-5, with a possible D match to TRBD1 (5 bases). This CDR3 region has 13 residues. Trimming removed 3 bases from V and 2 bases from J, with 8 bases in between. Germline V lookup: CDR1 SGHRS, CDR2 YFSETQ. CDR3 protein: CASSSQGQETQYF. The CDR3 coding sequence is TGCGCCAGCAGCTCGCAGGGACAAGAGACCCAGTACTTC.

The chain employs TRBV27 and TRBJ2-7, with D perhaps matching TRBD1 (6 bases). Germline V gene lookup returns CDR1 MNHEY and CDR2 SMNVEV (reference sequence). The CDR3 has 15 residues. Trimming took 4 bases from V and 4 from J, leaving 17 bases between them. The CDR3 loop reads CASSSTGHDLYEQYV. CDR3 bases: TGTGCCAGCAGTTCTACGGGACACGATCTTTACGAGCAGTACGTC.

V is TRBV7-9 and J is TRBJ2-7, with unresolved D. The CDR3 sequence is 14 residues long. V lost 5 bases, J lost 2 bases, and 13 bases lay in between. Germline V gene sequence: CDR1 SEHNR, CDR2 FQNEAQ (reference sequence). The CDR3 is CASSHSTRTYEQYF. The CDR3 coding sequence is TGTGCCAGCAGCCATTCGACTCGGACCTACGAGCAGTACTTC.

The sample holds a few counts of this clone. The chain carries TRBV11-2 and TRBJ2-1; a weak D match, TRBD2 (5 bases). Germline-derived CDR1 and CDR2 are SGHAT and FQNNGV. CDR3 length: 15 residues. V was clipped by 6 bases and J by 1 base, with 13 bases between them. This CDR3 reads CASRSDRTSYNEQFF. For the CDR3, the DNA is TGTGCCAGCAGGTCCGACCGGACTTCCTACAATGAGCAGTTCTTC.

The CDR3 loop reads CASRVGPRTEAFF. The CDR3 DNA sequence: TGTGCCAGCCGGGTGGGGCCCCGCACTGAAGCTTTCTTT. V is TRBV7-8 and J is TRBJ1-1; a possible D gene is TRBD1 (5 bases). The CDR3 runs to 13 residues. With 8 bases removed from V and 4 bases from J, the gap between germline ends came to 14 bases. Germline V gives CDR1 SGHVS, CDR2 FQNEAQ. Combining the CDR3 with reference TRBV7-8 and TRBJ1-1 gives the whole variable domain GAGVSQSPRYKVAKRGQDVALRCDPISGHVSLFWYQQALGQGPEFLTYFQNEAQLDKSGLPSDRFFAERPEGSVSTLKIQRTQQEDSAVYLCASRVGPRTEAFFGQGTRLTVV.

The rearrangement links TRBV11-3 to TRBJ2-7; 9 bases map to TRBD1. Germline V gene data show CDR1 as SGHNT and CDR2 as YENEEA. V shed 5 bases, J shed 3 bases, and the junction held 5 bases outside the gene matches. This CDR3 contains 14 residues. The CDR3 loop is CASSRGQGDYEQYF. The DNA for the CDR3 is TGTGCCAGCAGCAGGGGACAGGGTGACTACGAGCAGTACTTC. Variable domain in full (rest from reference TRBV11-3 and TRBJ2-7): EAGVVQSPRYKIIEKKQPVAFWCNPISGHNTLYWYLQNLGQGPELLIRYENEEAVDDSQLPKDRFSAERLKGVDSTLKIQPAELGDSAVYLCASSRGQGDYEQYFGPGTRLTVT.

The chain carries TRBV7-2 and TRBJ2-5; no definite D call. Germline V gene sequence: CDR1 SGHTA, CDR2 FQGNSA. The CDR3 is 14 residues long. Trimming left V 2 bases short and J 2 bases short, with 9 bases between. CDR3 region: CASSLFSRQETQYF. DNA of the CDR3: TGTGCCAGCAGCTTATTCTCCAGGCAAGAGACCCAGTACTTC.

This clone has only a few counts. The rearrangement joins TRBV2 to TRBJ1-5, with D maybe TRBD1 (5 bases). The CDR3 sequence is 16 residues long. Germline CDR1 is SNHLY and CDR2 is FYNNEI. Trimming pared 8 bases from V and 5 bases from J, leaving 22 bases between. CDR3 bases: TGTGCCAGCCGGGACTGGGGGGACGGAGAATATCAGCCCCAGCATTTT. Translation: CASRDWGDGEYQPQHF.

The gene calls are TRBV2 and TRBJ1-5, with D perhaps matching TRBD1 (5 bases). Trimming stripped 7 bases from V and 7 bases from J, with 17 bases between. This CDR3 has 14 residues. CDR1 is SNHLY, CDR2 FYNNEI, per germline. CDR3 DNA: TGTGCCAGCACAACGGGGGATGGGGGACAGCCCCAGCATTTT. Translation gives CASTTGDGGQPQHF.

The chain joins TRBV4-1 to TRBJ1-1; unclear D gene. Per the germline V gene, CDR1 is MGHRA and CDR2 is YSYEKL. With 5 bases removed from V and 1 base from J, the gap between germline ends came to 8 bases. CDR3 length: 13 amino acids. DNA of the CDR3: TGCGCCAGCAGCGTCCGGTCGAACACTGAAGCTTTCTTT. It yields the protein CASSVRSNTEAFF.